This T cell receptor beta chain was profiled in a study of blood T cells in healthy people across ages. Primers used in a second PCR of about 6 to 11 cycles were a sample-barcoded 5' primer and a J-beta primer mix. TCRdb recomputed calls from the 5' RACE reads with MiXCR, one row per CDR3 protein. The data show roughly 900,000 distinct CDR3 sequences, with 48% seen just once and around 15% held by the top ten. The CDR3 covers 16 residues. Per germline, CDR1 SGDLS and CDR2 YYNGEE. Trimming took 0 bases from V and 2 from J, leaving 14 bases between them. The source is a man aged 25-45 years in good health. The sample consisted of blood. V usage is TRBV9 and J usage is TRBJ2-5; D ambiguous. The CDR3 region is CASSVATMGVQETQYF. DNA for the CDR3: TGTGCCAGCAGCGTAGCTACGATGGGCGTACAAGAGACCCAGTACTTC.